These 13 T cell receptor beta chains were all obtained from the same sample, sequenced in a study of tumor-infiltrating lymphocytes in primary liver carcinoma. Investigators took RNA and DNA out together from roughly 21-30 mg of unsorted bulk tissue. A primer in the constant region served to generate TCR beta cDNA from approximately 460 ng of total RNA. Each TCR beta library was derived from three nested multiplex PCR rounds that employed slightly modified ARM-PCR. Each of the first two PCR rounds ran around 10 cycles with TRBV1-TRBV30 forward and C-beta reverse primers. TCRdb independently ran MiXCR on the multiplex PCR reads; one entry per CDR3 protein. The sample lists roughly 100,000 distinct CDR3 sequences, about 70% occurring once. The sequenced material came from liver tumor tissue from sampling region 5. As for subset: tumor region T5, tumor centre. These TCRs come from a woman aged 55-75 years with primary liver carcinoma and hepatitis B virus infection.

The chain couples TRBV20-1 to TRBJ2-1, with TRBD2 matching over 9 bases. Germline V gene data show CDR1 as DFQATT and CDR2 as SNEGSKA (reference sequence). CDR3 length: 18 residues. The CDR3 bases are TGCAGCATGCTAGCCCGGGCTAGCGGGATGAGGTCCTACAATGAGCAGTTCTTC. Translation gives CSMLARASGMRSYNEQFF.

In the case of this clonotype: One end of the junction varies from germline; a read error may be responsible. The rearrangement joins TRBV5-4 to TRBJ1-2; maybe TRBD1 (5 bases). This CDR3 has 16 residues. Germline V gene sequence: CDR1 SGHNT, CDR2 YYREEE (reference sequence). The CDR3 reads CASSLVPRGTGYGYTF. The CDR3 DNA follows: TGTGCTAGCAGCTTGGTTCCACGCGGGACTGGATATGGCTACACCTTC.

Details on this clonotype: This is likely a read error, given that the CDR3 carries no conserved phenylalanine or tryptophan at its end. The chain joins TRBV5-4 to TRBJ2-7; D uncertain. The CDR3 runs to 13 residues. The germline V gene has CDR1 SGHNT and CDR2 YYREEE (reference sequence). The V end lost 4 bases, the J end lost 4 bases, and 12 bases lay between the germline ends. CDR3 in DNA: TGTGCCAGCAGCCAACAGCACGGGTACGAGCAGTACACC. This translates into CASSQQHGYEQYT.

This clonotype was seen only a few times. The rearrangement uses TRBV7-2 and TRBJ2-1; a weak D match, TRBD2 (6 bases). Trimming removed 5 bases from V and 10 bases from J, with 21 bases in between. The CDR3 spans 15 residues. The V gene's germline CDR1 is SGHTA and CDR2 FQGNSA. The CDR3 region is CASSMLLGLNLEQFF. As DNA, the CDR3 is TGTGCCAGCAGCATGCTCCTGGGACTTAATTTGGAGCAGTTCTTC.

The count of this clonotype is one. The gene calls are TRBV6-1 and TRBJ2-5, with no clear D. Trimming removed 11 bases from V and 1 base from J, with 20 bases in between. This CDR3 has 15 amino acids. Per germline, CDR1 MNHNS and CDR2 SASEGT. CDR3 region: CALGPQTRSQETQYF. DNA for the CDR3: TGTGCCCTCGGGCCCCAAACCAGGAGCCAAGAGACCCAGTACTTC.

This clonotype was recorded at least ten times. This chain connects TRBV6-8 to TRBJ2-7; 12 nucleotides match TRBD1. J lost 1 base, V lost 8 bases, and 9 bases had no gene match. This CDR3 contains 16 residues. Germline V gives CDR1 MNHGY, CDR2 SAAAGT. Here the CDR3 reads CASPIGDRGPSYEQYF. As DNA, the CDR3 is TGTGCCAGCCCCATCGGGGACAGGGGGCCGTCCTACGAGCAGTACTTC.

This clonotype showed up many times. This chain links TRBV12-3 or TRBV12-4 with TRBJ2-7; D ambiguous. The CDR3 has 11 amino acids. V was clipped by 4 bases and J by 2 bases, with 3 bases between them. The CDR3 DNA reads TGTGCCAGCAGTTCAACCTACGAGCAGTACTTC. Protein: CASSSTYEQYF.

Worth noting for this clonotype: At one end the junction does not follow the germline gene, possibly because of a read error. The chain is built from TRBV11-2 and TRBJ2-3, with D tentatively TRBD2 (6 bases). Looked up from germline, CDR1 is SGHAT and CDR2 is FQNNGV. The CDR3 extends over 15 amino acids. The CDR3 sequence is CASRGVAAATDTQYF. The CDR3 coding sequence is TGTGCCAGCAGGGGGGTAGCGGCAGCCACAGATACCCAGTATTTT. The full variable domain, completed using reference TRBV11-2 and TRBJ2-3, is EAGVAQSPRYKIIEKRQSVAFWCNPISGHATLYWYQQILGQGPKLLIQFQNNGVVDDSQLPKDRFSAERLKGVDSTLKIQPAKLEDSAVYLCASRGVAAATDTQYFGPGTRLTVL.

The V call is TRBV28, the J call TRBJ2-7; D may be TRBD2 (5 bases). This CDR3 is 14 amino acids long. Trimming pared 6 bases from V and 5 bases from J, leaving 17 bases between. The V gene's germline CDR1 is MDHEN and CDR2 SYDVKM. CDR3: CASRIVGESHEQYF. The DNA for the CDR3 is TGTGCCAGCAGAATTGTGGGAGAAAGCCACGAGCAGTACTTC.

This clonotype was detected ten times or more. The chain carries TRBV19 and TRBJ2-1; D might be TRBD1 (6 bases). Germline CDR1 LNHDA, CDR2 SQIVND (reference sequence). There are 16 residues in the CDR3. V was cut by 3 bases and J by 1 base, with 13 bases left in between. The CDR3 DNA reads TGTGCCAGTAGTATGGTGCGAGGGGGTTCCTACAATGAGCAGTTCTTC. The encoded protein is CASSMVRGGSYNEQFF.

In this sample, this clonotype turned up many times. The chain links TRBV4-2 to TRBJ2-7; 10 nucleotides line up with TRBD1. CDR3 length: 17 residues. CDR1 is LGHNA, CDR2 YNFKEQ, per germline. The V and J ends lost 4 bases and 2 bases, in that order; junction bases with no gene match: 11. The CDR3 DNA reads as TGTGCCAGCAGCCGGTCCGCGGGGACAGGGGAAACCTACGAGCAGTACTTC. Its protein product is CASSRSAGTGETYEQYF.

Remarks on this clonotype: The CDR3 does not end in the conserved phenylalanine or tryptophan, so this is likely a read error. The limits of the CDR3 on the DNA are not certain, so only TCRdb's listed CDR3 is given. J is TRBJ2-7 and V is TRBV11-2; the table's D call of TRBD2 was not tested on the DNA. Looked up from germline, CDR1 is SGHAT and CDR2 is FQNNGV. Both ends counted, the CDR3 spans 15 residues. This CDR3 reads CASSPGLSGTYEKYL.

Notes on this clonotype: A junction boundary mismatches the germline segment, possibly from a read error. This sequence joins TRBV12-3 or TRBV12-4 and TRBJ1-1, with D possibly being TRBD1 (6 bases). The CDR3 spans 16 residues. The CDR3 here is CASKGGRGRQDTDAFF. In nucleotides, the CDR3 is TGTGCCAGCAAGGGGGGGCGCGGTAGGCAAGACACTGATGCTTTCTTT.